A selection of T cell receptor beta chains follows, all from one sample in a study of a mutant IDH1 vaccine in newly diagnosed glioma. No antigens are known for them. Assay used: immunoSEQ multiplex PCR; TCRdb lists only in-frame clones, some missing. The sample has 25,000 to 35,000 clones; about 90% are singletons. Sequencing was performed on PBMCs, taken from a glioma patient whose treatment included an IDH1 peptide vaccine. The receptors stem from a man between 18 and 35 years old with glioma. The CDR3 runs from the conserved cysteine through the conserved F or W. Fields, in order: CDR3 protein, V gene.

CDR3aa: CASSERGEKLFF
v_gene: TRBV2

CDR3aa: CSVGGGAGTTEAFF
v_gene: TRBV29-1

CDR3aa: CASSPLGGLAGWGTYEQYF
v_gene: TRBV7-2

CDR3aa: CASTLTVSSYNEQFF
v_gene: TRBV5-6

CDR3aa: CASSTGTGTTNEKLFF
v_gene: TRBV5-1

CDR3aa: CASSVGLGVYRKNTGELFF
v_gene: TRBV9

CDR3aa: CSVDKADNYGYTF
v_gene: TRBV29-1

CDR3aa: CASSQLAGAGSTQYF
v_gene: TRBV7-9

CDR3aa: CASSVAGGNTIYF
v_gene: TRBV9

CDR3aa: CASSFLRDTYGYTF
v_gene: TRBV28

CDR3aa: CASSQEPGDYGYTF
v_gene: TRBV4-1

CDR3aa: CASSLTGRGYTF
v_gene: TRBV6-5

CDR3aa: CSATTSTSLQFF
v_gene: TRBV29-1

CDR3aa: CASSTLDRAGNQPQHF
v_gene: TRBV10-1

CDR3aa: CASSEGGQGGDEAFF
v_gene: TRBV2

CDR3aa: CASSESLDLASLFF
v_gene: TRBV10-2

CDR3aa: CASSLGTSGSHEQFF
v_gene: TRBV7-9

CDR3aa: CASSPGGGFSNQPQHF
v_gene: TRBV7-2

CDR3aa: CASRTLGLAKNIQYF
v_gene: TRBV6-5

CDR3aa: CAWRRDSGNTIYF
v_gene: TRBV30

CDR3aa: CSVEGQLNTEAFF
v_gene: TRBV29-1

CDR3aa: CASSYARRQFYGYTF
v_gene: TRBV6-5

CDR3aa: CASSLVHRDRVGYTF
v_gene: TRBV5-1

CDR3aa: CSAMAHEAFF
v_gene: TRBV20-1

CDR3aa: CASSLAPGAQETQYF
v_gene: TRBV5-1

CDR3aa: CASSVDGRVLNEQFF
v_gene: TRBV9

CDR3aa: CASRTSGKNEQFF
v_gene: TRBV2